A selection of T cell receptor beta chains follows, all from one sample in a study of blood T cell repertoires in COVID-19. Some clones are missing from TCRdb's copy, which holds only in-frame ones; the method was immunoSEQ multiplex PCR. The table lists around 200,000 clones, 86% of them singletons. What was sequenced was peripheral blood. The receptors derive from a man between 45 and 60 years old with acute or convalescent COVID-19. The CDR3 runs from the conserved cysteine through the conserved F or W. D genes are given only for firm matches. A row's size may be missing; if present it is once, few, many or a size class.

>TRBJ1-3|few|TRBV7-9|.
TGTGCCAGCAGCTTACCGACAGGTCGTGCGGACACCATATATTTT
CASSLPTGRADTIYF
>TRBJ2-1|.|TRBV7-9|.
TGTGCCAGCAGCTTAGCGGTGGGGCAGAGCTCCTACAATGAGCAGTTCTTC
CASSLAVGQSSYNEQFF
>TRBJ1-2|.|TRBV5-4|TRBD1
TGTGCCAGCAGCTACGACAGGGGACACTTACTTGCTAACTATGGCTACACCTTC
CASSYDRGHLLANYGYTF
>TRBJ1-2|.|TRBV6-5|.
TGTGCCAGCAGTCCACAGAGGGAGTCGTATGGCTACACCTTC
CASSPQRESYGYTF
>TRBJ1-2|.|TRBV5-1|.
TGCGCCAGCAGCCCCACAGGAAACTATGGCTACACCTTC
CASSPTGNYGYTF
>TRBJ2-7|.|TRBV7-2|.
TGTGCCAGCAGCTCCGTGGACTATTCCTCCTACGAGCAGTACTTC
CASSSVDYSSYEQYF
>TRBJ2-1|.|TRBV6-2/TRBV6-3|.
TGTGCCAGCAGTCCCGGGACTCCGGTCGTCAATGAGCAGTTCTTC
CASSPGTPVVNEQFF
>TRBJ2-3|.|TRBV4-2|TRBD1
TGTGCCAGCAGCCGCACACAGGGGGCGCGAGATACGCAGTATTTT
CASSRTQGARDTQYF
>TRBJ2-5|.|TRBV5-1|TRBD2
TGCGCCAGCAGCTTCTACGGGGGGGAGACCCAGTACTTC
CASSFYGGETQYF
>TRBJ1-4|.|TRBV19|.
TGTGCCAGTAGTATGTATGGAGCCCCTAATGAAAAACTGTTTTTT
CASSMYGAPNEKLFF
>TRBJ2-2|once|TRBV15|TRBD1
TGTGCCACCAGCAGCCCAGGGACAGTCACCGGGGAGCTGTTTTTT
CATSSPGTVTGELFF
>TRBJ2-7|.|TRBV7-9|TRBD1
TGTGCCAGCAGCCATCCCTACGGGACAGGGCCCTACGAGCAGTACTTC
CASSHPYGTGPYEQYF
>TRBJ2-3|.|TRBV29-1|TRBD2
TGCAGCGTCCTAGCGGGGGGGCTCACAGATACGCAGTATTTT
CSVLAGGLTDTQYF
>TRBJ2-1|.|TRBV10-3|TRBD1
TGTGCCATCAGTCGGGACAGATACAATGAGCAGTTCTTC
CAISRDRYNEQFF
>TRBJ2-2|.|TRBV21-1|.
TGTGCCAGCATATGGGGAGGGCCCGAACACCGGGGAGCTGTTTTT
CASIWGGPEHRGAVF
>TRBJ2-2|.|TRBV7-9|.
TGTGCCAGCAGCGCCCCGGGACAGAACACCGGGGAGCTGTTTTTT
CASSAPGQNTGELFF
>TRBJ1-2|.|TRBV6-6|.
TGTGCCAGCAGTTACCTGGGCAGGGTAAACTATGGCTACACCTTC
CASSYLGRVNYGYTF
>TRBJ2-7|.|TRBV18|TRBD2
TGTGCCAGCTCACAACTTTCGGCTAGCGGCTCCTACGAGCAGTACTTC
CASSQLSASGSYEQYF
>TRBJ1-3|.|TRBV5-8|TRBD1
TGTGCCAGCAGCCCATCCGGGACAGTTGGAAACACCATATATTTT
CASSPSGTVGNTIYF
>TRBJ1-1|.|TRBV6-5|.
TGTGCCAGCAGTTGGCAGGTGAACACTGAAGCTTTCTTT
CASSWQVNTEAFF
>TRBJ1-6|.|TRBV3-1/TRBV3-2|.
TGTGCCAGCAGCTCAAGACTTGAAGGGAGTAATTCACCCCTCCACTTT
CASSSRLEGSNSPLHF
>TRBJ1-3|.|TRBV5-6|.
TGTGCCACCGAATCGACAGTCTCTGGAAACACCATATATTTT
CATESTVSGNTIYF
>TRBJ2-2|.|TRBV23-1|.
TGCGCCAGCAGTCAATCAGAGAAGGCGGAACCGGCCGAGGAGGAGCTGTTTTTT
CASSQSEKAEPAEEELFF
>TRBJ1-5|.|TRBV19|.
TGTGCCAGTAGTTCCTCAGGTAGCAATCAGCCCCAGCATTTT
CASSSSGSNQPQHF
>TRBJ1-2|.|TRBV5-1|.
TGCGCCAGCAGCCCCACGGACAGCAGCTATGGCTACACCTTC
CASSPTDSSYGYTF
>TRBJ1-1|.|TRBV30|.
TGTGCCTGGAGTCCCATCGGGAGGCTGGCGAACACTGAAGCTTTCTTT
CAWSPIGRLANTEAFF
>TRBJ1-2|.|TRBV6-5|TRBD1
TGTGCCAGCCAAACAGGGGAGGCCTATGGCTACACCTTC
CASQTGEAYGYTF
>TRBJ2-7|.|TRBV6-5|.
TGTGCCAGCAGCGGACGACAGATATCCTCCTACGAGCAGTACTTC
CASSGRQISSYEQYF
>TRBJ2-1|.|TRBV5-5|.
TGTGCCAGCAGCCCCCCCGCAGGTGGGCAGTTCTTC
CASSPPAGGQFF
>TRBJ1-5|few|TRBV6-6|TRBD1
TGTGCCAGCAGTCTGTCCAGCTTTGGGACAGGGAATCAGCCCCAGCATTTT
CASSLSSFGTGNQPQHF
>TRBJ1-5|.|TRBV6-5|.
TGTGCCAGCAGTTACGTACAGGGTGACCGGCCCCAGCATTTT
CASSYVQGDRPQHF
>TRBJ1-2|.|TRBV5-1|.
TGCGCCAGCGGGTATCCGGGGAACGCTGATGGCTACACCTTC
CASGYPGNADGYTF
>TRBJ1-5|.|TRBV19|.
TGTGCCAGTAGGGAGGACGGGGGGTTTTCTGGCAATCAGCCCCAGCATTTT
CASREDGGFSGNQPQHF